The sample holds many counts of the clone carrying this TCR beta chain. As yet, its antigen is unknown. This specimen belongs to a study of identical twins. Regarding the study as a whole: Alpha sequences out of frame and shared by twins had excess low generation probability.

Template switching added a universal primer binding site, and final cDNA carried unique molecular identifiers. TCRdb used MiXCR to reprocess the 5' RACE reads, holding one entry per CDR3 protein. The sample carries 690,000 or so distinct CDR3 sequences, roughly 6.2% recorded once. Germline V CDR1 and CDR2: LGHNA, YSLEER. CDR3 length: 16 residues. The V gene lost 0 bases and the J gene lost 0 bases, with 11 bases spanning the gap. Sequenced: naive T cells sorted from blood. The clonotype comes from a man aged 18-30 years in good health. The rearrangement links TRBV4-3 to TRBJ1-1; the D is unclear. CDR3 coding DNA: TGCGCCAGCAGCCAAGAGGGAGATATGCTGAACACTGAAGCTTTCTTT. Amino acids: CASSQEGDMLNTEAFF.